Detailed here is one TCR beta chain. The sample is drawn from a study of shared clonotypes between healthy human individuals. About the research overall: Donor ages ranged 18 to 49 years: two women, a few men.

Per the germline V gene, CDR1 is SGHTA and CDR2 is FQGNSA. The CDR3 length is 11 residues. The germline V and J ends were trimmed by 6 bases and 4 bases, with 6 bases remaining between them. Clones were sequenced by immunoSEQ multiplex PCR, and TCRdb holds only the in-frame ones, with some missing. The sample includes around 2.3 million clones, under 97% seen only once; the top ten take 0.13%. V and J are TRBV7-2 and TRBJ1-2; no firm D call. The sample consisted of naive CD4+ T cells sorted from blood. Described subset: CD45RA+ positively selected. The receptor comes from a man between 18 and 29 years old in good health. CDR3 bases: TGTGCCAGCAGTCAGGCCTATGGCTACACCTTC. Translating gives CASSQAYGYTF.